This TCR beta chain was captured by sequencing in a study of T cell responses to AZD1222 COVID-19 vaccine. This clone was picked up one time. What it binds is unknown. The CDR3 consists of 16 residues. Germline-derived CDR1 and CDR2 are SGHNT and YYREEE (reference sequence). J lost 2 bases, V lost 2 bases, and 5 bases had no gene match. Using immunoSEQ multiplex PCR, the repertoire was profiled, and TCRdb retains in-frame clones only, with some absent. The table lists some 99,000 clones, approximately 89% of them singletons, with 4.4% in the top ten. Study outcomes and limitations: Spike-spanning, vaccine-associated CD4 TCRs were dominant at 160-218 and 743-854. Nearly half of the spike-specific TCRs reportedly recognize variant regions that carry no mutations.

Material: peripheral blood, obtained 28 days after the second AZD1222 dose. The gene calls are TRBV5-4 and TRBJ2-1, with 9 bases lining up with TRBD2. The clonotype comes from an adult who received the AZD1222 COVID-19 vaccine. The CDR3 loop is CASSFKGGGAYNEQFF. CDR3 nucleotide sequence: TGTGCCAGCAGCTTTAAGGGCGGGGGGGCCTACAATGAGCAGTTCTTC.